These 11 T cell receptor beta chains were sequenced from one sample in a study of blood T cell repertoires in COVID-19. Produced via immunoSEQ multiplex PCR; TCRdb's table is partial and in-frame only. The table has fewer than 200,000 clones, around 76% seen once. The sample comprised peripheral blood. The receptors were gathered from a woman aged 65 to 85 with acute or convalescent COVID-19.

The chain uses TRBV10-2 and TRBJ1-5, with D unresolved. V was cut by 3 bases and J by 5 bases, with 8 bases left in between. Germline V gene sequence: CDR1 WSHSY, CDR2 SAAADI. The CDR3 length is 13 residues. The CDR3, as DNA: TGCGCCAGCAGTGAAGGGAGTTATCAGCCCCAGCATTTT. Amino acid sequence: CASSEGSYQPQHF.

The CDR3 here is CASSSQRGGTGELFF. CDR3 in DNA: TGTGCCAGCAGCTCGCAGCGGGGAGGGACCGGGGAGCTGTTTTTT. This sequence joins TRBV11-2 and TRBJ2-2, with TRBD2 matching over 7 bases. The CDR3 sequence is 15 residues long. Germline V gene sequence: CDR1 SGHAT, CDR2 FQNNGV. V lost 4 bases, J lost 5 bases, and 7 bases stayed unmatched.

The rearrangement uses TRBV19 and TRBJ2-6; the D gene is possibly TRBD2 (5 bases). Germline values: CDR1 LNHDA, CDR2 SQIVND (reference sequence). Trimming removed 6 bases at V and 2 bases at J, with 8 bases between. The CDR3 is made up of 14 amino acids. For the CDR3, the DNA is TGTGCCAGTAGGAGGGTCACTGGGGCCAACGTCCTGACTTTC. Residues: CASRRVTGANVLTF.

This clone has just a few counts. This rearrangement joins TRBV19 to TRBJ2-7; D not resolved. The V end lost 5 bases, the J end lost 5 bases, and 13 bases lay between the germline ends. Per germline, CDR1 LNHDA and CDR2 SQIVND (reference sequence). The length of the CDR3 is 13 residues. Written as DNA, the CDR3 is TGTGCCAGTAGTCTGTTCCTATTCGACGAGCAGTACTTC. Its protein is CASSLFLFDEQYF.

The chain combines TRBV4-3 with TRBJ1-6, with 8 bases fitting TRBD1. Germline loops: CDR1 LGHNA, CDR2 YSLEER. The CDR3 loop spans 15 amino acids. J was trimmed by 0 bases and V by 6 bases; bases with no gene match: 1. The CDR3 DNA is TGCGCCAGCAGAGACAGGGGCTCCTATAATTCACCCCTCCACTTT. Translation gives CASRDRGSYNSPLHF.

This clone appeared once. The CDR3 nucleotides read TGTGCCAGCAGTTTAGGGTCAGGGCGGGACCTGAACACCGGGGAGCTGTTTTTT. Translating gives CASSLGSGRDLNTGELFF. The rearrangement links TRBV27 to TRBJ2-2; weak D call: TRBD2 (6 bases). This CDR3 is built from 18 residues. Trimming took 2 bases from V and 1 from J, leaving 17 bases between them. From germline, CDR1 is MNHEY and CDR2 SMNVEV (reference sequence).

The chain is built from TRBV18 and TRBJ1-2; possible D gene TRBD1, 5 bases. CDR3 length equals 14 residues. The germline V and J ends were trimmed by 0 bases and 4 bases, with 9 bases remaining between them. Germline V CDR1 and CDR2: KGHSH, LQKENI. The CDR3 loop is CASSPPTDPYGYTF. CDR3 bases: TGTGCCAGCTCACCACCGACAGATCCCTATGGCTACACCTTC.

This CDR3 is CASSSSGSASGNTIYF. DNA for the CDR3: TGCGCCAGCAGTTCCTCGGGGAGCGCCTCTGGAAACACCATATATTTT. The chain joins TRBV5-1 to TRBJ1-3; no reliable D call. Germline V CDR1 and CDR2: SGHRS, YFSETQ. V was trimmed by 5 bases and J by 0 bases, leaving 15 bases between them. This CDR3 region has 16 residues.

The genes are TRBV3-1 (or the pseudogene TRBV3-2) and TRBJ2-1; D is perhaps TRBD1 (5 bases). V lost 2 bases to trimming and J lost 7 bases, with 15 bases between them. Germline lookup yields CDR1 LGHDT and CDR2 YNNKEL (reference sequence). This CDR3 is 15 amino acids long. CDR3 coding DNA: TGTGCCAGCAGCCAAACCCAGGGTCTGGGGAATGAGCAGTTCTTC. This encodes CASSQTQGLGNEQFF.

This clone has just one count. The chain combines TRBV6-1 with TRBJ2-7; 8 nucleotides match TRBD2. CDR1 and CDR2 from the germline V gene are MNHNS and SASEGT. J gave up 6 bases and V 2 bases, and 9 bases lay outside the gene matches. The CDR3 has 15 residues. CDR3 DNA: TGTGCCAGCAGTGAATATCAAGCGGGAGCCAGCGAGCAGTACTTC. Translating gives CASSEYQAGASEQYF.

V and J are TRBV25-1 and TRBJ2-2; D is possibly TRBD1 (5 bases). Germline lookup yields CDR1 MGHDK and CDR2 SYGVNS. The CDR3 consists of 12 residues. Trimming stripped 7 bases from V and 5 bases from J, with 8 bases between. The CDR3 protein is CASTRDTGELFF. The CDR3 bases are TGTGCCAGCACCAGGGATACCGGGGAGCTGTTTTTT. Looking up the rest from reference TRBV25-1 and TRBJ2-2 gives the full variable domain: EADIYQTPRYLVIGTGKKITLECSQTMGHDKMYWYQQDPGMELHLIHYSYGVNSTEKGDLSSESTVSRIRTEHFPLTLESARPSHTSQYLCASTRDTGELFFGEGSRLTVL.